Below, 32 T cell receptor beta chains from the same sample are listed, as sequenced in a study of shared clonotypes between healthy human individuals. Method: immunoSEQ multiplex PCR; TCRdb's copy keeps in-frame clones and lacks some. This sample carries about 680,000 clones, around 73% of them seen once, and the ten largest clones take around 2%. The sequencing input was memory CD4+ T cells sorted from blood. Subset specified: CD45RA-negative fraction. The receptor source for this set is a woman aged 25 to 45 in good health.

CDR3 in DNA: TGTGCCAGCTCACCATTAACCCCAGGACGGATTTTCTACGAGCAGTACTTC. It translates to CASSPLTPGRIFYEQYF. The chain has TRBV18 and TRBJ2-7; no clear D gene. The ends were cut back, 2 bases at V and 3 bases at J, with 20 bases in the middle. The CDR3 covers 17 residues. Germline assignment: CDR1 KGHSH and CDR2 LQKENI.

This chain links TRBV28 with TRBJ2-3; unclear D gene. The CDR3 loop spans 14 amino acids. CDR1 MDHEN and CDR2 SYDVKM come from the germline V gene. Trimming cost V 4 bases and J 2 bases, with 10 bases left between them. The CDR3 DNA follows: TGTGCCAGCAGTTCGTACAGCTCCACAGATACGCAGTATTTT. It specifies CASSSYSSTDTQYF.

This clone came up many times. J is TRBJ1-2 and V is TRBV4-2; D possibly corresponds to TRBD1 (6 bases). In germline, CDR1 is LGHNA, CDR2 YNFKEQ. CDR3 length: 15 residues. V was pared by 4 bases and J by 2 bases, with 14 bases between. The CDR3 sequence: CASSPLLGANYGYTF. In nucleotides, the CDR3 is TGTGCCAGCAGCCCCCTTTTGGGGGCGAACTATGGCTACACCTTC.

This clone was seen once. The chain's CDR3 is CASTPRGSTNEKLFF. In DNA, the CDR3 is TGTGCCAGCACCCCTCGGGGGTCCACTAATGAAAAACTGTTTTTT. The chain is built from TRBV7-9 and TRBJ1-4, with a weak D call TRBD1 (5 bases). Trimming removed 7 bases at V and 2 bases at J, with 14 bases between. The CDR3 runs to 15 residues. CDR1 SEHNR and CDR2 FQNEAQ come from the germline V gene (reference sequence).

Turning to this clone: The identical CDR3 is also encoded by other nucleotide sequences in the sample. V and J are TRBV10-3 and TRBJ2-7; no reliable D call. In germline, CDR1 is ENHRY, CDR2 SYGVKD. Trimming pared 6 bases from V and 0 bases from J, leaving 3 bases between. This CDR3 is built from 11 residues. CDR3 amino acids: CAISSSYEQYF. Here the CDR3 DNA reads TGTGCCATCAGCAGCTCCTACGAGCAGTACTTC.

Points on this clone: This may be a read error: a much more frequent sequence differs by one nucleotide. The rearrangement links TRBV5-1 to TRBJ1-5, with 9 bases fitting TRBD1. V was clipped by 4 bases and J by 5 bases; unmatched bases: 4. There are 14 residues in the CDR3. The germline V gene encodes CDR1 SGHRS and CDR2 YFSETQ. The chain's CDR3 is CASSRGQGDQPQHF. CDR3 sequence (DNA): TGCGCCAGCAGCCGGGGACAGGGTGATCAGCCCCAGCATTTT.

The genes are TRBV2 and TRBJ1-1; D is ambiguous. V dropped 3 bases and J dropped 3 bases, with 8 bases sitting between them. Germline assignment: CDR1 SNHLY and CDR2 FYNNEI. The CDR3 extends over 13 amino acids. The DNA of the CDR3 is TGTGCCAGCAGTGATGGTCGGTACACTGAAGCTTTCTTT. This encodes CASSDGRYTEAFF.

The chain recombines TRBV19 with TRBJ1-5, with 12 nucleotides matching TRBD1. Trimming at V came to 8 bases and at J to 5 bases, leaving 10 bases not matched to a gene. Looked up from germline, CDR1 is LNHDA and CDR2 is SQIVND (reference sequence). The CDR3 loop spans 16 amino acids. The CDR3 reads CASATYRDRGHQPQHF. In nucleotides, the CDR3 is TGTGCCAGTGCTACCTACCGGGACAGGGGGCATCAGCCCCAGCATTTT.

The chain links TRBV4-1 to TRBJ1-1; D not certain. V gave up 0 bases and J gave up 0 bases, with 8 bases separating them. Germline CDR1 MGHRA, CDR2 YSYEKL. The CDR3 covers 15 residues. Here the CDR3 reads CASSQDPLMNTEAFF. The CDR3 nucleotides read TGCGCCAGCAGCCAAGATCCATTGATGAACACTGAAGCTTTCTTT.

The chain has TRBV6-5 and TRBJ2-1, with a tentative D call TRBD2 (6 bases). Germline V gene data show CDR1 as MNHEY and CDR2 as SVGAGI. This CDR3 region has 14 residues. Trimming shortened V by 7 bases and J by 10 bases, and 20 bases separated the two germline ends. CDR3 loop: CASKEGLPGKEQFF. The CDR3 nucleotides read TGTGCCAGCAAAGAGGGACTTCCGGGGAAGGAGCAGTTCTTC.

This clone has only a few counts. J is TRBJ1-1 and V is TRBV7-3; D is unclear. The length of the CDR3 is 13 residues. V lost 2 bases and J lost 1, with 5 bases in between. The germline CDR1 and CDR2 sequences are SGHTA and FQGTGA. The CDR3 DNA reads as TGTGCCAGCAGCTTAGAGGGGAACACTGAAGCTTTCTTT. Its protein product is CASSLEGNTEAFF.

The rearrangement joins TRBV2 to TRBJ2-2; the match to TRBD2 covers 10 bases. CDR3 length: 15 amino acids. The V gene's germline CDR1 is SNHLY and CDR2 FYNNEI. V trimming: 6 bases; J trimming: 5 bases; junction bases outside the gene matches: 6. The DNA for the CDR3 is TGTGCCAGCAGCCCTAGCGGGAGTCTGACCGGGGAGCTGTTTTTT. Translated: CASSPSGSLTGELFF.

The rearrangement links TRBV13 to TRBJ1-4, with D possibly TRBD1 on 5 matching bases. Germline CDR1 reads PRHDT; CDR2 reads FYEKMQ (reference sequence). The CDR3 loop spans 14 amino acids. V was clipped by 5 bases and J by 7 bases, with 14 bases between them. The CDR3 sequence is CASSEDIVREKLFF. The DNA of the CDR3 is TGTGCCAGCAGCGAGGACATAGTACGTGAAAAACTGTTTTTT.

The V and J genes are TRBV7-9 and TRBJ2-2, with 9 bases aligning to TRBD1. In germline, CDR1 is SEHNR, CDR2 FQNEAQ (reference sequence). V was clipped by 6 bases and J by 5 bases; unmatched bases: 7. The CDR3 has 15 amino acids. CDR3 sequence: CASRPGQGNTGELFF. Here the CDR3 DNA reads TGTGCCAGCAGGCCGGGACAGGGCAATACCGGGGAGCTGTTTTTT.

This clone was picked up many times. This sample also contains other DNA sequences that code for the same CDR3. This chain uses TRBV4-1 with TRBJ1-5; the D is unclear. This CDR3 is 14 amino acids long. CDR1 and CDR2 from the germline V gene are MGHRA and YSYEKL. V lost 0 bases to trimming and J lost 2 bases, with 5 bases between them. CDR3 bases: TGCGCCAGCAGCCAAGATCCAGGCAATCAGCCCCAGCATTTT. Translated, it gives CASSQDPGNQPQHF.

V and J are TRBV7-8 and TRBJ2-2; D gene uncertain. The CDR3 is 15 residues long. Germline CDR1 reads SGHVS; CDR2 reads FQNEAQ. V was trimmed by 3 bases and J by 6 bases, leaving 14 bases between them. The CDR3: CASSFSQKGAGELFF. For the CDR3, the DNA is TGTGCCAGCAGCTTTAGCCAGAAGGGCGCCGGGGAGCTGTTTTTT.

This clone was seen a few times. CDR3 coding DNA: TGTGCCAGCAGCCCTAATACCAGGGGGCGTCGAGAAAAACTGTTTTTT. Translating gives CASSPNTRGRREKLFF. The rearrangement links TRBV28 to TRBJ1-4, with 8 nucleotides matching TRBD1. The V and J ends lost 6 bases and 8 bases, in that order; junction bases with no gene match: 14. Germline CDR1 is MDHEN and CDR2 is SYDVKM. The CDR3 covers 16 residues.

This clone was seen a few times. The V call is TRBV11-2, the J call TRBJ2-7; a possible D gene is TRBD2 (6 bases). The germline V and J ends were trimmed by 3 bases and 3 bases, with 15 bases remaining between them. This CDR3 contains 15 residues. Germline CDR1 and CDR2: SGHAT and FQNNGV. The CDR3 loop is CASSFGPGLYYEQYF. As DNA, the CDR3 is TGTGCCAGCAGCTTCGGCCCGGGACTGTACTACGAGCAGTACTTC. Full variable domain (remainder filled in from reference TRBV11-2 and TRBJ2-7): EAGVAQSPRYKIIEKRQSVAFWCNPISGHATLYWYQQILGQGPKLLIQFQNNGVVDDSQLPKDRFSAERLKGVDSTLKIQPAKLEDSAVYLCASSFGPGLYYEQYFGPGTRLTVT.

The rearrangement links TRBV5-1 to TRBJ2-5; D is uncertain. Between the trimmed V and J ends, which lost 4 bases and 0 bases, there was a span of 13 bases. The CDR3 covers 15 residues. CDR1 and CDR2 from the germline V gene are SGHRS and YFSETQ. As DNA, the CDR3 is TGCGCCAGCAGCCCAGACCGATGGTACCAAGAGACCCAGTACTTC. Encoded protein: CASSPDRWYQETQYF.

In this sample, this clone turned up a few times. V and J are TRBV28 and TRBJ1-2, with 7 positions matching TRBD1. CDR1 is MDHEN, CDR2 SYDVKM, per germline. This CDR3 contains 16 residues. Trimming took 2 bases from V and 7 from J; bases not matched to a gene: 13. CDR3 loop: CASSLGQGVTLGGYTF. CDR3 coding DNA: TGTGCCAGCAGTTTAGGGCAGGGGGTGACCCTCGGTGGCTACACCTTC.

J is TRBJ2-2 and V is TRBV10-3; TRBD2 might be the D (6 bases). The CDR3 is 13 residues long. Germline V gene lookup returns CDR1 ENHRY and CDR2 SYGVKD. V shed 6 bases and J shed 8 bases, with 13 bases lying between them. The DNA for the CDR3 is TGTGCCATCAGCGAACTAGCTTCTGGGGAGCTGTTTTTT. Encoded protein: CAISELASGELFF.

The chain carries TRBV6-5 and TRBJ1-6, with unresolved D. The germline V and J ends were trimmed by 0 bases and 10 bases, with 7 bases remaining between them. The CDR3 length is 13 residues. CDR1 and CDR2 from the germline V gene are MNHEY and SVGAGI. CDR3 protein: CASSYSDGSPLHF. CDR3 in DNA: TGTGCCAGCAGTTACTCGGATGGATCACCCCTCCACTTT.

The CDR3 DNA reads TGTGCCATCAGCGGGGAGGGAGGTCGTGAGCAGTACTTC. Its translation: CAISGEGGREQYF. This chain links TRBV10-3 with TRBJ2-7, with 7 bases fitting TRBD2. CDR1 and CDR2 from the germline V gene are ENHRY and SYGVKD. After removal of 6 bases from V and 7 bases from J, the junction contained 9 bases not matched to a gene. This CDR3 has 13 amino acids.

This chain uses TRBV27 with TRBJ2-6; no firm D call. V lost 8 bases, J lost 0 bases, and 8 bases lay in between. Germline CDR1 and CDR2: MNHEY and SMNVEV (reference sequence). The CDR3 is made up of 14 amino acids. CDR3 region: CASAGSSGANVLTF. CDR3 coding DNA: TGTGCCAGCGCAGGTTCCTCTGGGGCCAACGTCCTGACTTTC.

In this sample, this clone turned up once. The chain uses TRBV28 and TRBJ1-5; D is undetermined. Germline CDR1 is MDHEN and CDR2 is SYDVKM. V was pared by 4 bases and J by 2 bases, with 15 bases between. This CDR3 spans 16 amino acids. CDR3 loop: CASSSPVVAGNQPQHF. The CDR3 coding sequence is TGTGCCAGCAGTTCGCCCGTCGTCGCGGGCAATCAGCCCCAGCATTTT.

The chain uses TRBV23-1 and TRBJ1-4; 7 bases match TRBD1. TRBV23-1 is an ORF, and what it does is uncertain. V dropped 0 bases and J dropped 7; count of bases not matched to a gene: 20. This CDR3 contains 20 residues. The CDR3 DNA sequence: TGCGCCAGCAGTCAATCTGTCTCCCGGGTAGGGAGGGGGCGTCGTGAAAAACTGTTTTTT. Translated: CASSQSVSRVGRGRREKLFF.

Of note for this clone: The sample carries other DNA sequences with the same CDR3. The rearrangement links TRBV7-9 to TRBJ1-5; no reliable D call. CDR3 length: 13 amino acids. The V gene lost 1 base and the J gene lost 2 bases, with 3 bases spanning the gap. Germline V gene data show CDR1 as SEHNR and CDR2 as FQNEAQ (reference sequence). CDR3 sequence (DNA): TGTGCCAGCAGCTTAGACGGCAATCAGCCCCAGCATTTT. Its translation is CASSLDGNQPQHF.

On this clone: This may stem from a read error, because a much larger clone lies one nucleotide away. Other DNA sequences in the same sample also yield this CDR3. The J gene is TRBJ1-5, the V gene TRBV28, with unresolved D. The CDR3 contains 13 residues. Germline lookup yields CDR1 MDHEN and CDR2 SYDVKM. In DNA, the CDR3 is TGTGCCAGCAGCTTATATAGCAATCAGCCCCAGCATTTT. This sequence encodes CASSLYSNQPQHF. The full variable domain, rest sourced from reference TRBV28 and TRBJ1-5, is DVKVTQSSRYLVKRTGEKVFLECVQDMDHENMFWYRQDPGLGLRLIYFSYDVKMKEKGDIPEGYSVSREKKERFSLILESASTNQTSMYLCASSLYSNQPQHFGDGTRLSIL.

The genes are TRBV19 and TRBJ2-3; 8 bases fit TRBD1. This CDR3 has 15 residues. Trimming cost V 1 base and J 6 bases; bases outside gene matches: 6. Germline V gene sequence: CDR1 LNHDA, CDR2 SQIVND (reference sequence). DNA for the CDR3: TGTGCCAGTAGTATAGCTTTGGACAGGGTTGATACGCAGTATTTT. Translation: CASSIALDRVDTQYF.

Written as DNA, the CDR3 is TGCGCCAGCAGCTTGGAGAGGGCCATGAACACTGAAGCTTTCTTT. Translating gives CASSLERAMNTEAFF. The chain is built from TRBV5-1 and TRBJ1-1; D gene ambiguous. Trimming pared 0 bases from V and 0 bases from J, leaving 9 bases between. The CDR3 extends over 15 amino acids. Germline values: CDR1 SGHRS, CDR2 YFSETQ. The variable domain in full, with the rest retrieved from reference TRBV5-1 and TRBJ1-1, is KAGVTQTPRYLIKTRGQQVTLSCSPISGHRSVSWYQQTPGQGLQFLFEYFSETQRNKGNFPGRFSGRQFSNSRSEMNVSTLELGDSALYLCASSLERAMNTEAFFGQGTRLTVV.

The chain is built from TRBV1 and TRBJ2-3. TRBV1 is deemed a pseudogene. The CDR3 length is 16 residues. CDR3 amino acids: CTSRPRAGLRSDTQYF. The CDR3, as DNA: TGCACCAGCAGACCTAGGGCAGGTCTTCGGTCGGATACGCAGTATTTT.

In this sample, this clone turned up many times. The chain uses TRBV19 and TRBJ2-5; 9 nucleotides agree with TRBD2. CDR1 LNHDA and CDR2 SQIVND come from the germline V gene (reference sequence). This CDR3 contains 15 residues. Trimming cost V 3 bases and J 7 bases; bases outside gene matches: 9. CDR3 sequence: CASSIIAGAHGTQYF. In nucleotides, the CDR3 is TGTGCCAGTAGTATTATAGCGGGAGCACACGGGACCCAGTACTTC.